What follows is one T cell receptor (beta chain) and its context. Its antigen is as yet unknown. The record originates from a study of T cells in localized non-small cell lung cancer. Study-wide findings and caveats: A raised T cell density in blood coincided with lengthier overall survival. Tumor trailed uninvolved adjacent lung in T cell clonality, which peaked there.

The repertoire was sequenced with immunoSEQ multiplex PCR; TCRdb's copy has only in-frame clones and lacks some. The table records about 52,000 clones, around 86% of them present only once. Germline lookup yields CDR1 MNHEY and CDR2 SVGAGI. This CDR3 has 15 residues. The J segment lost 3 bases and the V segment lost 6 bases, leaving 10 bases of the junction unmatched. This receptor was taken from a female donor with stage II lung adenocarcinoma. Sequenced here: PBMCs, sampled before any cancer treatment. The gene calls are TRBV6-5 and TRBJ1-1, with 7 bases matching TRBD1. The CDR3 sequence is CASSRDRVGDTEAFF. The CDR3 nucleotides are TGTGCCAGCAGCCGTGACAGGGTGGGTGACACTGAAGCTTTCTTT.